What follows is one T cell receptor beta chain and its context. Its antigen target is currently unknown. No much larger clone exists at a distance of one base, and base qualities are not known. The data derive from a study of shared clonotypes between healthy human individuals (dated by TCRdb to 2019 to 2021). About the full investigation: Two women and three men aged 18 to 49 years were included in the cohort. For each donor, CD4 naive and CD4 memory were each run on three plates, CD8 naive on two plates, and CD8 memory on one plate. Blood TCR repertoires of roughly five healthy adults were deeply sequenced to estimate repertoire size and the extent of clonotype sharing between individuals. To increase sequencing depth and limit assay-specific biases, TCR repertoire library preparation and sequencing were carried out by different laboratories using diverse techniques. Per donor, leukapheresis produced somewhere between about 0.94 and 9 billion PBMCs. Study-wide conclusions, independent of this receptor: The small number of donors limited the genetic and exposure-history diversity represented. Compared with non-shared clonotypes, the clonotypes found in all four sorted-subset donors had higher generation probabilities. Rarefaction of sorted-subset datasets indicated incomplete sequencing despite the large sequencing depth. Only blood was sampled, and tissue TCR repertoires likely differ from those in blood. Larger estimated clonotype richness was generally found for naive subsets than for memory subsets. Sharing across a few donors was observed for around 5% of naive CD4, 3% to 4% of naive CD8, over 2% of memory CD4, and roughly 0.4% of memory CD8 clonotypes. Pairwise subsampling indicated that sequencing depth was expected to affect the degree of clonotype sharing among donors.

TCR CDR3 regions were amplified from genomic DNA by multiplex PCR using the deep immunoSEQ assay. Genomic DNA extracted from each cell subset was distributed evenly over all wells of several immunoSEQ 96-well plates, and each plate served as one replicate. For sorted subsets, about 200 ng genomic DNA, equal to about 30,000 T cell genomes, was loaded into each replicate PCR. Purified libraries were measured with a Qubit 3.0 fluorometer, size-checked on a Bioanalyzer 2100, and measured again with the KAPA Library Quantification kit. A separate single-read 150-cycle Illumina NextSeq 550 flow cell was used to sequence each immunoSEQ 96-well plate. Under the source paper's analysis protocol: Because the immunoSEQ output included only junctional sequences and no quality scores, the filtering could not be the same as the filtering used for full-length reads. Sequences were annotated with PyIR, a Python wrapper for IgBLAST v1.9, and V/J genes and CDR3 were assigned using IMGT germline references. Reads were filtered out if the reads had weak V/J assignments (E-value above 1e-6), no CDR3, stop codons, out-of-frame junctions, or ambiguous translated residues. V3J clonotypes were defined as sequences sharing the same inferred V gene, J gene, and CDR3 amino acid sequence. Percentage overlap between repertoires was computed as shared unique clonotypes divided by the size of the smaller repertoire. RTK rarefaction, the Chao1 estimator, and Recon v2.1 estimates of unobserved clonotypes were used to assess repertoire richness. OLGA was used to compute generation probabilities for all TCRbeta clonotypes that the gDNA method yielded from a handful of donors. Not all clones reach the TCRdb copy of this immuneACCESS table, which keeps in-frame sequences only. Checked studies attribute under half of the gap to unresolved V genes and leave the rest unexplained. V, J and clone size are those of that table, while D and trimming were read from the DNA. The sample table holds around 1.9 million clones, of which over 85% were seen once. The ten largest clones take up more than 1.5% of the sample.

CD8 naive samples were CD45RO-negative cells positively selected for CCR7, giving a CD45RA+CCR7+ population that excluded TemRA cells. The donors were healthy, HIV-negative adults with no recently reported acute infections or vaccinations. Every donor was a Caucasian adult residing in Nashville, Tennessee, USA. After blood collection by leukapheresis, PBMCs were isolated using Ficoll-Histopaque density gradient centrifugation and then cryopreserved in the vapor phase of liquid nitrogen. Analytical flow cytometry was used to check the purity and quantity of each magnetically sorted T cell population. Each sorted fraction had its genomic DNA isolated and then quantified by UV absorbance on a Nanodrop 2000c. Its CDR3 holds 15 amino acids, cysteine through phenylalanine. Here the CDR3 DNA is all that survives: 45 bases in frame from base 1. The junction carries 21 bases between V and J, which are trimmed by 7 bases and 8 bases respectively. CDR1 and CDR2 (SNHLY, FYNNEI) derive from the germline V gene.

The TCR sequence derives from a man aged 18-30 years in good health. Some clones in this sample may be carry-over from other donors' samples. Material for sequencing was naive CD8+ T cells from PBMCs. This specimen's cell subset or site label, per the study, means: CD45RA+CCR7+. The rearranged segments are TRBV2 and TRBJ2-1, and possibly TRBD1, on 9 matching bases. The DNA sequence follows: TGTGCCAGCAAATCGGGAGGGACAGGGTGGGATGAGCAGTTCTTC. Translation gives CASKSGGTGWDEQFF.